The 18 T cell receptor beta chains in this list originate from one sample, sequenced in a study of graft-versus-host responses after intestinal transplantation. The assay was immunoSEQ multiplex PCR, and TCRdb's table has in-frame clones only and misses some. The sample contains about 110,000 clones, around nine tenths of which appear only once. Which antigens these TCRs recognize remains unknown. The sequencing here drew on unstimulated CD4+ T cells sorted from spleen or lymph node cells, taken before transplant. These receptors originate from a human donor who was the organ donor for an intestinal transplant.

As for this clone: An end of the junction does not agree with germline; a read error may underlie this. The chain carries TRBV7-2 and TRBJ2-7, with TRBD2 identical over 10 bases. CDR1 and CDR2 (germline): SGHTA, FQGNSA. CDR3 size: 15 residues. CDR3 sequence: CASSQATSGIGEQYF. The CDR3 DNA reads TGCGCCAGCAGCCAAGCAACTAGCGGGATTGGCGAGCAGTACTTC.

The J gene is TRBJ1-2, the V gene TRBV5-8; 7 bases are a match to TRBD1. This CDR3 comprises 13 residues. V was pared by 4 bases and J by 7 bases, with 7 bases of the junction left unmatched. Germline V gene lookup returns CDR1 SGHTS and CDR2 YDEGEE. CDR3 in amino acids: CASSQRQGLGYTF. In nucleotides, the CDR3 is TGTGCCAGCAGCCAAAGACAGGGCCTTGGCTACACCTTC.

The rearrangement joins TRBV4-1 to TRBJ2-3, with 13 bases lining up with TRBD2. Germline assignment: CDR1 MGHRA and CDR2 YSYEKL. The trim removed 4 bases at V and 4 bases at J, leaving 8 bases unmatched. The CDR3 is 17 residues long. The CDR3 DNA reads TGCGCCAGCAGCCGGACTAGCGGGAGTGGAGGCGCAGATACGCAGTATTTT. Protein product: CASSRTSGSGGADTQYF.

The chain carries TRBV2 and TRBJ2-1; D unclear. Per the germline V gene, CDR1 is SNHLY and CDR2 is FYNNEI. V dropped 3 bases and J dropped 0 bases, with 6 bases sitting between them. The CDR3 is 14 residues long. CDR3 sequence (DNA): TGTGCCAGCAGTGACGCACTCTCCTACAATGAGCAGTTCTTC. Translating gives CASSDALSYNEQFF. Together with reference TRBV2 and TRBJ2-1, the CDR3 gives the full variable domain: EPEVTQTPSHQVTQMGQEVILRCVPISNHLYFYWYRQILGQKVEFLVSFYNNEISEKSEIFDDQFSVERPDGSNFTLKIRSTKLEDSAMYFCASSDALSYNEQFFGPGTRLTVL.

This chain links TRBV5-1 with TRBJ2-3; 7 bases match TRBD2. Germline V gene data show CDR1 as SGHRS and CDR2 as YFSETQ. The V gene end was trimmed by 5 bases and the J gene end by 1 base; junction bases not matched to a gene: 4. The CDR3 has 14 amino acids. In DNA form, the CDR3 reads TGCGCCAGCAGACGGGACTACCGCACAGATACGCAGTATTTT. Translation gives CASRRDYRTDTQYF.

The chain uses TRBV6-1 and TRBJ1-6, with D uncertain. V dropped 0 bases and J dropped 10 bases, with 13 bases sitting between them. Germline V lookup: CDR1 MNHNS, CDR2 SASEGT. This CDR3 is 15 amino acids long. This CDR3 is CASSEAPDGWSPLHF. CDR3 coding DNA: TGTGCCAGCAGTGAAGCCCCCGATGGGTGGTCACCCCTCCACTTT.

This chain links TRBV10-3 with TRBJ2-1; no definite D call. Trimming took 4 bases from V and 8 from J, leaving 6 bases between them. Germline V gene data show CDR1 as ENHRY and CDR2 as SYGVKD. This CDR3 is 11 amino acids long. The CDR3 nucleotides read TGTGCCATCAGTGGTCTGTATGAGCAGTTCTTC. Protein sequence: CAISGLYEQFF.

The genes are TRBV5-1 and TRBJ2-5, with 9 bases aligning to TRBD2. Trimming removed 2 bases from V and 6 bases from J; junction bases left unmatched: 2. The V gene's germline CDR1 is SGHRS and CDR2 YFSETQ. This CDR3 has 13 amino acids. The CDR3 nucleotides are TGCGCCAGCAGCTTTAGCGGGAGCAAGACCCAGTACTTC. Its protein product is CASSFSGSKTQYF.

The chain joins TRBV6-6 to TRBJ1-1, with a tentative D call TRBD1 (5 bases). Germline assignment: CDR1 MNHNY and CDR2 SVGAGI (reference sequence). V gave up 2 bases and J gave up 3 bases, with 10 bases separating them. The CDR3 covers 14 residues. The CDR3 loop is CASSYRQGDTEAFF. DNA for the CDR3: TGTGCCAGCAGTTACAGGCAGGGCGACACTGAAGCTTTCTTT.

There are a few counts of this clone. The genes are TRBV6-5 and TRBJ1-4; maybe TRBD1 (6 bases). The CDR3 loop spans 14 amino acids. V dropped 2 bases and J dropped 8 bases, with 12 bases sitting between them. Germline assignment: CDR1 MNHEY and CDR2 SVGAGI. The CDR3 DNA reads as TGTGCCAGCAGTTACACCAGGGGACAAGAAAAACTGTTTTTT. It is translated as CASSYTRGQEKLFF.

The gene calls are TRBV27 and TRBJ1-1; 7 bases agree with TRBD1. Germline loops: CDR1 MNHEY, CDR2 SMNVEV (reference sequence). The CDR3 totals 13 residues. Trimming removed 5 bases from V and 4 bases from J; junction bases left unmatched: 4. The CDR3 DNA reads as TGTGCCAGCAGTGTGCGACAGGGCACTGAAGCTTTCTTT. As protein: CASSVRQGTEAFF.

The V gene is TRBV28, the J gene TRBJ1-1; 10 bases align to TRBD1. Germline V gene data show CDR1 as MDHEN and CDR2 as SYDVKM. This CDR3 contains 17 residues. V was clipped by 7 bases and J by 5 bases; unmatched bases: 16. CDR3 region: CASMLGQGNWWSTEAFF. CDR3 nucleotides: TGTGCCAGCATGTTGGGACAGGGGAATTGGTGGAGTACTGAAGCTTTCTTT.

This chain joins TRBV9 and TRBJ1-2, with 7 bases matching TRBD1. This CDR3 region has 16 residues. V lost 0 bases and J lost 4; bases outside the gene matches: 9. Germline V gene data show CDR1 as SGDLS and CDR2 as YYNGEE. CDR3 bases: TGTGCCAGCAGCGTAGGACAGGGAGGGCCTCTCTATGGCTACACCTTC. Translating it yields CASSVGQGGPLYGYTF.

The J gene is TRBJ1-2, the V gene TRBV6-5; D not certain. Trimming left V 2 bases short and J 7 bases short, with 14 bases between. Germline V gene sequence: CDR1 MNHEY, CDR2 SVGAGI. The CDR3 length is 14 residues. CDR3 DNA: TGTGCCAGCAGTTACCTAGGACTTATAGGTGGCTACACCTTC. Encoded protein: CASSYLGLIGGYTF.

The chain uses TRBV10-3 and TRBJ1-3, with D perhaps TRBD1 (5 bases). The germline V gene encodes CDR1 ENHRY and CDR2 SYGVKD. The CDR3 is 17 amino acids. V lost 0 bases, J lost 0 bases, and 12 bases lay in between. CDR3 in DNA: TGTGCCATCAGTGAGTCGACAGCTAGGAGCTCTGGAAACACCATATATTTT. It codes for CAISESTARSSGNTIYF.

The chain couples TRBV4-3 to TRBJ2-2; D remains ambiguous. V gave up 5 bases and J gave up 3 bases, with 16 bases separating them. The CDR3 has 16 residues. The germline V gene encodes CDR1 LGHNA and CDR2 YSLEER. Here the CDR3 reads CASSFLPTSDTGELFF. The CDR3 nucleotides read TGCGCCAGCAGCTTTTTGCCTACCTCCGACACCGGGGAGCTGTTTTTT.

This chain uses TRBV6-5 with TRBJ2-7, with D uncertain. Trimming left V 2 bases short and J 1 base short, with 12 bases between. Germline-derived CDR1 and CDR2 are MNHEY and SVGAGI. The CDR3 covers 15 residues. In DNA, the CDR3 is TGTGCCAGCAGTTACGCGCCCATCCAGTCCTACGAGCAGTACTTC. Its translation: CASSYAPIQSYEQYF.

This rearrangement joins TRBV11-2 to TRBJ2-1; D may be TRBD1 or TRBD2 (5 bases each). Germline CDR1 is SGHAT and CDR2 is FQNNGV. V shed 1 base and J shed 10 bases, with 20 bases lying between them. The CDR3 consists of 16 residues. Written as DNA, the CDR3 is TGTGCCAGCAGCTTAGTACCGGGGACGGGACGTTTAGAGCAGTTCTTC. Protein product: CASSLVPGTGRLEQFF.